One and the same sample provided the 32 T cell receptor beta chains below, sequenced in a study of cytotoxic CD8 clonotypes in ibrutinib-treated CLL. The repertoire was sequenced with immunoSEQ multiplex PCR; TCRdb's copy has only in-frame clones and lacks some. The sample contains under 150,000 clones, 80% of which appear only once. Specimen: PBMCs, collected after 36 months of ibrutinib treatment. The receptors stem from a human donor with chronic lymphocytic leukemia.

A few counts support this clone. The chain couples TRBV19 to TRBJ2-7; TRBD1 is a possible D gene (5 bases). The CDR3 sequence is 15 residues long. Germline assignment: CDR1 LNHDA and CDR2 SQIVND (reference sequence). V was clipped by 7 bases and J by 2 bases, with 18 bases between them. CDR3 loop: CASTSWGVGPYEQYF. The CDR3 DNA sequence: TGTGCCAGTACTTCGTGGGGTGTGGGGCCCTACGAGCAGTACTTC.

The chain links TRBV18 to TRBJ2-3; D remains ambiguous. Germline CDR1 reads KGHSH; CDR2 reads LQKENI. This CDR3 is 12 amino acids long. Trimming left V 8 bases short and J 4 bases short, with 10 bases between. CDR3 sequence (DNA): TGTGCCAGCAGCCGGAGCGCAGATACGCAGTATTTT. This sequence encodes CASSRSADTQYF. The whole variable domain, filled in from reference TRBV18 and TRBJ2-3, reads NAGVMQNPRHLVRRRGQEARLRCSPMKGHSHVYWYRQLPEEGLKFMVYLQKENIIDESGMPKERFSAEFPKEGPSILRIQQVVRGDSAAYFCASSRSADTQYFGPGTRLTVL.

The chain recombines TRBV30 with TRBJ1-1; TRBD1 might be the D (5 bases). Trimming cost V 7 bases and J 1 base, with 16 bases left between them. The germline V gene encodes CDR1 GTSNPN and CDR2 SVGIG (reference sequence). The CDR3 is 14 residues long. The CDR3 sequence: CASRGGEANTEAFF. The CDR3 region has the DNA TGTGCCTCGAGGGGAGGGGAGGCGAACACTGAAGCTTTCTTT.

This rearrangement joins TRBV5-1 to TRBJ1-1, with D possibly matching TRBD1 (5 bases). The CDR3 length is 15 residues. CDR1 is SGHRS, CDR2 YFSETQ, per germline. The ends were cut back, 0 bases at V and 6 bases at J, with 15 bases in the middle. The CDR3 nucleotides are TGCGCCAGCAGCTTGGCCAACAGGATCGTGGCTGAAGCTTTCTTT. It yields the protein CASSLANRIVAEAFF.

This sequence joins TRBV30 and TRBJ1-5; D unresolved. From germline, CDR1 is GTSNPN and CDR2 SVGIG (reference sequence). Trimming stripped 0 bases from V and 3 bases from J, with 6 bases between. The length of the CDR3 is 13 residues. In DNA form, the CDR3 reads TGTGCCTGGAGTGTAAACGTCAATCAGCCCCAGCATTTT. Protein sequence: CAWSVNVNQPQHF.

V gene TRBV15 combines with J gene TRBJ2-3, with a tentative D call TRBD2 (5 bases). Trimming shortened V by 3 bases and J by 0 bases, and 7 bases separated the two germline ends. Germline CDR1 LNHNV, CDR2 YYDKDF (reference sequence). The CDR3 has 14 amino acids. CDR3 region: CATSRRASTDTQYF. CDR3 in DNA: TGTGCCACCAGCAGGAGGGCTAGCACAGATACGCAGTATTTT.

The J gene is TRBJ1-1, the V gene TRBV6-5; D is ambiguous. The CDR3 has 13 residues. CDR1 and CDR2 from the germline V gene are MNHEY and SVGAGI. The V end was cut by 2 bases, the J end by 3 bases, with 7 bases between. The CDR3 loop reads CASSYGWDTEAFF. DNA for the CDR3: TGTGCCAGCAGTTACGGGTGGGACACTGAAGCTTTCTTT.

The gene calls are TRBV18 and TRBJ1-3; D uncertain. Trimming removed 6 bases at V and 3 bases at J, with 15 bases between. The CDR3 extends over 15 amino acids. Germline lookup yields CDR1 KGHSH and CDR2 LQKENI. For the CDR3, the DNA is TGTGCCAGCTCGCCCAAGGTAGGGCGTGGAAACACCATATATTTT. Amino acid sequence: CASSPKVGRGNTIYF.

This clone was picked up a small number of times. The gene calls are TRBV19 and TRBJ2-5; weak D call: TRBD2 (6 bases). Germline assignment: CDR1 LNHDA and CDR2 SQIVND (reference sequence). V lost 3 bases and J 5 bases, leaving 7 bases between the germline ends. The CDR3 has 12 amino acids. The CDR3 sequence: CASSMGGETQYF. The CDR3 DNA sequence: TGTGCCAGTAGTATGGGGGGTGAGACCCAGTACTTC.

V and J are TRBV27 and TRBJ1-6; D is unresolved. This CDR3 contains 16 residues. The germline V and J ends were trimmed by 5 bases and 3 bases, with 14 bases remaining between them. The V gene's germline CDR1 is MNHEY and CDR2 SMNVEV (reference sequence). CDR3 bases: TGTGCCAGCAGTCCGGGTCAGTCAAACTATAATTCACCCCTCCACTTT. It encodes CASSPGQSNYNSPLHF.

The rearrangement joins TRBV28 to TRBJ2-4; D is ambiguous. Germline CDR1 reads MDHEN; CDR2 reads SYDVKM. This CDR3 region has 15 residues. Trimming shortened V by 2 bases and J by 0 bases, and 8 bases separated the two germline ends. The CDR3 region is CASSLLSLAKNIQYF. CDR3 coding DNA: TGTGCCAGCAGTTTACTGAGCTTAGCCAAAAACATTCAGTACTTC.

This chain uses TRBV7-3 with TRBJ2-5; weak D call: TRBD2 (6 bases). The length of the CDR3 is 13 residues. The V end was cut by 5 bases, the J end by 6 bases, with 13 bases between. Germline CDR1 reads SGHTA; CDR2 reads FQGTGA. The CDR3 coding sequence is TGTGCCAGCAGCCTGACTAGTCTCCAGACCCAGTACTTC. It yields the protein CASSLTSLQTQYF.

The rearrangement joins TRBV11-2 to TRBJ1-5; 9 bases map to TRBD1. V lost 4 bases and J lost 6; bases outside the gene matches: 7. The germline V gene has CDR1 SGHAT and CDR2 FQNNGV. This CDR3 is 15 amino acids long. The CDR3 nucleotides read TGTGCCAGCAGCTCAAACAGGGGGCGCGGTCAGCCCCAGCATTTT. Protein: CASSSNRGRGQPQHF.

The chain joins TRBV9 to TRBJ1-3, with unresolved D. This CDR3 spans 12 amino acids. V shed 4 bases and J shed 3 bases, with 5 bases lying between them. The germline CDR1 and CDR2 sequences are SGDLS and YYNGEE. CDR3 DNA sequence: TGTGCCAGCAGCCCCTTTGGAAACACCATATATTTT. Amino acids: CASSPFGNTIYF.

The chain combines TRBV5-3 with TRBJ2-7, with D uncertain. TRBV5-3 has ORF status, its function being uncertain. The CDR3 totals 12 residues. Trimming shortened V by 10 bases and J by 3 bases, and 14 bases separated the two germline ends. The CDR3 here is CARRPSLYEQYF. CDR3 DNA: TGTGCCCGTAGACCCAGCCTCTACGAGCAGTACTTC.

J is TRBJ2-7 and V is TRBV5-1; D ambiguous. The CDR3 loop spans 15 amino acids. Between the trimmed V and J ends, which lost 0 bases and 2 bases, there was a span of 12 bases. The germline V gene encodes CDR1 SGHRS and CDR2 YFSETQ. The CDR3 loop is CASSLGSGSAYEQYF. In nucleotides, the CDR3 is TGCGCCAGCAGCTTGGGGTCAGGCAGCGCCTACGAGCAGTACTTC.

This chain uses TRBV6-1 with TRBJ2-7; D may match TRBD1 or TRBD2 (5 bases each). Germline CDR1 reads MNHNS; CDR2 reads SASEGT. Between the trimmed V and J ends, which lost 7 bases and 6 bases, there was a span of 19 bases. The CDR3 sequence is 14 residues long. The DNA for the CDR3 is TGTGCCAGCACCGCACCGGGGCAGCCTCCCGAGCAGTACTTC. Protein sequence: CASTAPGQPPEQYF.

The V gene is TRBV15, the J gene TRBJ1-4; tentatively, D is TRBD1 (5 bases). The CDR3 extends over 15 amino acids. Germline V gene sequence: CDR1 LNHNV, CDR2 YYDKDF (reference sequence). Trimming left V 11 bases short and J 8 bases short, with 24 bases between. CDR3 coding DNA: TGTGCCGCCTCAGGGCAGGCTAGGAGGGGAGAAAAACTGTTTTTT. Its translation is CAASGQARRGEKLFF.

This chain joins TRBV28 and TRBJ1-4; TRBD1 matches at 7 bases. V shed 3 bases, J shed 8 bases, and the junction held 6 bases outside the gene matches. The CDR3 loop spans 14 amino acids. Germline V gives CDR1 MDHEN, CDR2 SYDVKM. CDR3 in DNA: TGTGCCAGCAGTTTCCCAGGGGGAGGGGAAAAACTGTTTTTT. It encodes CASSFPGGGEKLFF.

The genes are TRBV21-1 and TRBJ2-7; the table's D call TRBD2 went unverified against the DNA. TRBV21-1 is noted as a pseudogene. The length of the CDR3 is 17 residues. CDR3 in amino acids: CASSKGFRRGYVYEQYF. DNA of the CDR3: TGTGCCAGCAGCAAAGGGTTTAGACGGGGGTATGTTTACGAGCAGTACTTC.

This chain links TRBV10-1 with TRBJ2-2, with a tentative D call TRBD1 (7 bases). Germline V gene sequence: CDR1 WNHNN, CDR2 SYGVQD (reference sequence). V shed 4 bases and J shed 5 bases, with 11 bases lying between them. CDR3 length: 14 amino acids. CDR3: CASSVAGGTGELFF. The CDR3 DNA sequence: TGCGCCAGCAGTGTTGCAGGGGGGACCGGGGAGCTGTTTTTT.

The chain employs TRBV5-1 and TRBJ2-1, with D possibly being TRBD1 or TRBD2 (5 bases each). The germline V and J ends were trimmed by 0 bases and 9 bases, with 13 bases remaining between them. CDR1 SGHRS and CDR2 YFSETQ come from the germline V gene. The CDR3 sequence is 14 residues long. CDR3 region: CASSLDSRGAEQFF. The CDR3 region has the DNA TGCGCCAGCAGCTTGGACTCTAGAGGGGCTGAGCAGTTCTTC.

This chain connects TRBV30 to TRBJ2-1; a weak D match, TRBD2 (5 bases). The CDR3 has 15 residues. Looked up from germline, CDR1 is GTSNPN and CDR2 is SVGIG (reference sequence). The V end lost 1 base, the J end lost 7 bases, and 17 bases lay between the germline ends. In nucleotides, the CDR3 is TGTGCCTGGAGTGGACTAACCGGCTTTACGAATGAGCAGTTCTTC. Amino acid sequence: CAWSGLTGFTNEQFF.

The gene calls are TRBV28 and TRBJ1-1; possible D gene TRBD1, 6 bases. The CDR3 consists of 11 residues. Trimming cost V 9 bases and J 4 bases, with 9 bases left between them. Germline V gene sequence: CDR1 MDHEN, CDR2 SYDVKM. The CDR3, as DNA: TGTGCCAGTCGGGGGCCCACTGAAGCTTTCTTT. Residues: CASRGPTEAFF. Full variable domain (outside the CDR3, taken from reference TRBV28 and TRBJ1-1): DVKVTQSSRYLVKRTGEKVFLECVQDMDHENMFWYRQDPGLGLRLIYFSYDVKMKEKGDIPEGYSVSREKKERFSLILESASTNQTSMYLCASRGPTEAFFGQGTRLTVV.

The CDR3 region has the DNA TGTGCCTGGCGCAGGGGACCCCCCGGCGAGCAGTACTTC. It encodes CAWRRGPPGEQYF. The chain employs TRBV30 and TRBJ2-7; weak D call: TRBD1 (6 bases). Germline CDR1 and CDR2: GTSNPN and SVGIG (reference sequence). CDR3 length: 13 residues. The V and J ends lost 5 bases and 6 bases respectively, with 17 bases between them. Complete variable domain (other parts from reference TRBV30 and TRBJ2-7): SQTIHQWPATLVQPVGSPLSLECTVEGTSNPNLYWYRQAAGRGLQLLFYSVGIGQISSEVPQNLSASRPQDRQFILSSKKLLLSDSGFYLCAWRRGPPGEQYFGPGTRLTVT.

About this clone: A read error may produce the germline difference seen at one junction end. This chain connects TRBV20-1 to TRBJ2-3; 14 bases agree with TRBD2. The length of the CDR3 is 11 residues. Germline loops: CDR1 DFQATT, CDR2 SNEGSKA (reference sequence). The CDR3 DNA follows: TGCAGTGCTAGGGGACTAGCGGGGGCGGATTTT. Its translation: CSARGLAGADF.

The chain carries TRBV5-1 and TRBJ1-2, with 7 bases identical to TRBD1. Germline-derived CDR1 and CDR2 are SGHRS and YFSETQ. V was clipped by 3 bases and J by 0 bases; unmatched bases: 5. This CDR3 contains 15 residues. This CDR3 is CASSYGQAPNYGYTF. In nucleotides, the CDR3 is TGCGCCAGCAGCTACGGACAGGCGCCTAACTATGGCTACACCTTC. Using reference TRBV5-1 and TRBJ1-2 for the parts outside the CDR3, the full variable domain is KAGVTQTPRYLIKTRGQQVTLSCSPISGHRSVSWYQQTPGQGLQFLFEYFSETQRNKGNFPGRFSGRQFSNSRSEMNVSTLELGDSALYLCASSYGQAPNYGYTFGSGTRLTVV.

CDR3 coding DNA: TGTGCCAGCAGAATCAAGTGGCCCTCCTACAATGAGCAGTTCTTC. As protein: CASRIKWPSYNEQFF. V is TRBV2 and J is TRBJ2-1; no clear D. V lost 6 bases to trimming and J lost 0 bases, with 12 bases between them. The CDR3 spans 15 residues. CDR1 SNHLY and CDR2 FYNNEI come from the germline V gene.

The rearrangement joins TRBV6-1 to TRBJ1-3; D may be TRBD1 (5 bases). V was pared by 2 bases and J by 3 bases, with 11 bases between. CDR3 length equals 15 residues. Germline CDR1 is MNHNS and CDR2 is SASEGT. CDR3 protein: CASSELGVFGNTIYF. As DNA, the CDR3 is TGTGCCAGCAGTGAATTAGGGGTTTTTGGAAACACCATATATTTT.

This clone was seen just once. The rearrangement links TRBV5-1 to TRBJ2-5; 10 bases line up with TRBD2. This CDR3 is built from 16 residues. Per the germline V gene, CDR1 is SGHRS and CDR2 is YFSETQ. J gave up 3 bases and V 3 bases, and 8 bases lay outside the gene matches. CDR3 region: CASSSYLAGGEETQYF. The DNA of the CDR3 is TGCGCCAGCAGCTCTTACTTAGCGGGGGGAGAAGAGACCCAGTACTTC.

This sequence joins TRBV13 and TRBJ2-3, with D unclear. The CDR3 length is 11 residues. Germline V lookup: CDR1 PRHDT, CDR2 FYEKMQ (reference sequence). The V and J ends lost 2 bases and 6 bases respectively, with 3 bases between them. CDR3 residues: CASSLRDTQYF. The CDR3 DNA is TGTGCCAGCAGCTTAAGGGATACGCAGTATTTT. Looking up the rest from reference TRBV13 and TRBJ2-3 gives the full variable domain: AAGVIQSPRHLIKEKRETATLKCYPIPRHDTVYWYQQGPGQDPQFLISFYEKMQSDKGSIPDRFSAQQFSDYHSELNMSSLELGDSALYFCASSLRDTQYFGPGTRLTVL.

The table lists this clone with many counts. This chain joins TRBV13 and TRBJ1-5; unclear D gene. Germline CDR1 reads PRHDT; CDR2 reads FYEKMQ (reference sequence). The V end was cut by 2 bases, the J end by 4 bases, with 9 bases between. The CDR3 is made up of 14 amino acids. CDR3 DNA sequence: TGTGCCAGCAGCTTAAGAGGAGAAAATCAGCCCCAGCATTTT. It codes for CASSLRGENQPQHF.